Below are 4 T cell receptor beta chains sequenced from a single sample in a study of vaccination and CD4 T cells after COVID-19. These receptors are not linked to any known antigen. The Oncomine TCR Beta short-read assay sequenced DNA from cultured CD4+ T cells. TCRdb redid the calling of the PCR reads with MiXCR, one entry per CDR3 protein. Altogether 15,000 to 25,000 distinct CDR3 sequences are present, about two fifths being singletons, with the ten largest covering about 14%. Treatment here: roughly 11-day PBMC culture with coronavirus spike peptide pools or control peptides (ViraFEST assay). Sequencing input: cultured CD4+ T cells from blood. The source is a human donor with COVID-19.

The chain joins TRBV6-1 to TRBJ2-7; the D gene is possibly TRBD1 (5 bases). CDR3 size: 16 residues. Trimming removed 7 bases from V and 0 bases from J, with 19 bases in between. From germline, CDR1 is MNHNS and CDR2 SASEGT. The CDR3 DNA sequence: TGTGCCAGCACCCCCCAATCATCGACAGTCTCCTACGAGCAGTACTTC. This sequence encodes CASTPQSSTVSYEQYF.

This clonotype was observed a few times. This rearrangement joins TRBV15 to TRBJ1-2, with 8 bases lining up with TRBD1. With 6 bases clipped from V and 4 bases from J, the junction kept 4 bases outside the gene matches. The CDR3 sequence is 13 residues long. Germline V CDR1 and CDR2: LNHNV, YYDKDF (reference sequence). CDR3 loop: CATSQGASYGYTF. DNA for the CDR3: TGTGCCACCAGTCAGGGGGCGAGCTATGGCTACACCTTC.

The V call is TRBV6-1, the J call TRBJ1-6, with 7 bases fitting TRBD1. CDR1 is MNHNS, CDR2 SASEGT, per germline. CDR3 size: 15 residues. The trim removed 3 bases at V and 7 bases at J, leaving 6 bases unmatched. DNA for the CDR3: TGTGCCAGCAGTGAGGACCCGGGACAGAATTCACCCCTCCACTTT. Its protein product is CASSEDPGQNSPLHF.

The rearrangement uses TRBV20-1 and TRBJ2-7; D may correspond to TRBD1 or TRBD2 (5 bases each). Germline CDR1 reads DFQATT; CDR2 reads SNEGSKA (reference sequence). Trimming pared 6 bases from V and 7 bases from J, leaving 25 bases between. This CDR3 region has 15 residues. DNA for the CDR3: TGCAGTGCCGCCGCATCCGGGACCCCGCAGCAAGAGCAGTACTTC. It encodes CSAAASGTPQQEQYF.